This T cell receptor beta chain came from a study of blood T cells in healthy people across ages. Study-wide results and limits: Compared with aged donors, long-lived donors showed fewer expanded clones, suggesting selection. The recorded TCR beta diversity per million T cells decreased in a roughly linear manner with age.

In regard to this clonotype: What it binds is not known.

This CDR3 is built from 14 residues. Trimming shortened V by 6 bases and J by 7 bases, and 18 bases separated the two germline ends. Extraction yielded at least 6 micrograms of total RNA per sample. PCR was performed a second time for about 6 to 11 cycles using a sample-barcoded 5' primer and a J-beta primer mix. TCRdb reprocessed the 5' RACE reads with MiXCR, giving one entry per CDR3 protein. The sample consists of approximately 1,000,000 distinct CDR3 sequences, around two fifths of them appearing once. The rearrangement joins TRBV12-3 or TRBV12-4 to TRBJ1-1; D gene ambiguous. This sequence originates from a man younger than 35 in good health. The sample taken for sequencing was blood. The chain's CDR3 is CASSPYVVSCEAFF. In nucleotides, the CDR3 is TGTGCCAGCAGCCCCTACGTGGTAAGCTGTGAAGCTTTCTTT.